This T cell receptor beta chain was recorded in a study of T cell responses to AZD1222 COVID-19 vaccine (dated by TCRdb to the early 2020s). In terms of the full investigation: TCR sequencing was performed for about 240 trial participants, of whom some 200 were given two doses of AZD1222 and approximately 25 were given two doses of MenACWY control vaccine. Trial participants were enrolled into age subgroups of 18-55, 56-69 and 70-plus years, which contained roughly 150, 30 and 60 TCR-sequenced participants, respectively.

In the case of this clone: Its target antigen remains unknown. No base quality values were provided; no much bigger clone lies one nucleotide off.

The CDR3 regions of human TCRbeta chains were analyzed by immunosequencing. In the original analysis: Repertoire TCRs were matched against a reference library of SARS-CoV-2-specific TCRs generated with the MIRA antigen-specificity platform. Breadth meant the fraction of unique TCRs that were SARS-CoV-2-associated, whereas depth meant the fraction of total T cells that were SARS-CoV-2-associated. Using the MIRA data, each spike-specific TCR was assigned both to the spike region to which the TCR was reactive and to a CD4 or CD8 class. Log10-transformed breadth and depth values were compared by one-way ANOVA with Sidak's multiple comparisons tests. Imported from immuneACCESS, the table was reduced by TCRdb to in-frame sequences with V and J called. These copies leave out some clones; in studies compared against another copy, an unresolved V gene accounts for under half, and the cause of the remainder is not known. V and J calls and clone size follow that table, whereas D and trimming were derived from the DNA. This sample holds 95,000 to 150,000 clones; about 90% were observed only once. The top ten clonotypes cover under 9% of the sample.

The time point label on this specimen signifies: about 28 days (+/-7) after the second vaccine dose. AZD1222 recipients whose second dose came at about 4 weeks and those whose second dose came at about 12 weeks were combined into one group, since spike-specific TCR depth and breadth did not differ between the two schedules. Vaccinee samples came from UK trials COV001 and COV002, including a single-blind randomized controlled phase 2/3 trial of AZD1222 (ChAdOx1 nCoV-19) in healthy adults. For TCRbeta chain sequencing, PBMC samples were collected from trial participants at day 0 and at day 28 after the second dose. Study-wide findings and limitations: In the small 56-69-year group, the increase in depth fell short of significance, most likely because of low power. Because no day 14 peak-response samples were available, the repertoires could be characterized only after the peak T cell response. Conclusions about previously exposed vaccinees were limited because only 6 or 7 AZD1222 recipients were SARS-CoV-2 seropositive at baseline. Most participants were white British and females outnumbered males, and the authors suggested that clonal diversity may have been underestimated. CD4 TCRs associated with the vaccine covered the entire spike protein, and the dominant responses were in regions 160-218 and 743-854. Nearly half of unique spike-specific TCRs reportedly recognized epitopes outside regions mutated in the B.1.351 and B.1.1.7 variants. Spike-specific TCR breadth and depth rose significantly after two AZD1222 doses compared with day 0 and with MenACWY recipients.

V and J lose 6 bases and 4 bases, and a span of 12 bases separates them. The germline V gene provides CDR1 KGHSH and CDR2 LQKENI. CDR3 length: 13 amino acids, cysteine to phenylalanine. Kept here is only the CDR3 DNA, which spans 39 bases and is read in frame from base 1. The sample here was peripheral blood, taken 28 days after the second AZD1222 dose. The chain uses TRBV18 and TRBJ1-1; no confident D gene assignment can be made. The TCR originated in an adult who received the AZD1222 COVID-19 vaccine. The DNA sequence reads TGTGCCAGCTCGCCTAATATCGGCACTGAAGCTTTCTTT. The encoded protein is CASSPNIGTEAFF.